The source of this T cell receptor (beta chain) is a study of beta chain features in type 1 diabetes. Overall study context: Sorted cells, some 110,000,000 in number, were examined across all samples.

As concerns this clone: The antigen remains unidentified.

Each of the CD4+ naive, central memory, regulatory and stem cell-like memory populations was sorted via CD45RO/CCR7/CD25/CD127/CD95/CD27. The isolated RNA, all of it, was reverse transcribed, so expressed TCRB transcripts were what got sequenced. TCRdb keeps only in-frame clones here, not all; method: immunoSEQ multiplex PCR. Here the sample spans roughly 41,000 clones, around half being singletons. Broader study findings: Comparison showed that naive, central memory and Treg TCRB repertoires appeared more similar among patients than among healthy donors.

Sequencing used central memory CD4+ T cells from blood. The TCR sequence derives from a woman between 18 and 30 years old in good health.

CDR3 DNA sequence: TGTGCCAGCAGTATGACAGGGGATGAAAAACTGTTTTTT. This sequence encodes CASSMTGDEKLFF. This chain links TRBV6-1 with TRBJ1-4; 8 positions agree with TRBD1. Germline trimming cut 5 bases from V and 6 bases from J; bases unmatched to any gene: 2. Germline lookup yields CDR1 MNHNS and CDR2 SASEGT. This CDR3 is 13 amino acids long.